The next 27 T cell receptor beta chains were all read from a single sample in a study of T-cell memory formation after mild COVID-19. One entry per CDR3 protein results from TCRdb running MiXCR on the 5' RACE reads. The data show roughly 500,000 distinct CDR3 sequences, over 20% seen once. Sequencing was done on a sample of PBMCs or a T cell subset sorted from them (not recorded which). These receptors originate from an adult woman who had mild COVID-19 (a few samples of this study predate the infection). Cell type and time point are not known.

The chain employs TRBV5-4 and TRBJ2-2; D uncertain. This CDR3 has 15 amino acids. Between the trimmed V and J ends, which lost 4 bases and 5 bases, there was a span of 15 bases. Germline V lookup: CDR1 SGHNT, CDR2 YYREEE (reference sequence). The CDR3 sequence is CASSLGSKMTGELFF. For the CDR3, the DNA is TGTGCCAGCAGCCTGGGATCAAAGATGACCGGGGAGCTGTTTTTT.

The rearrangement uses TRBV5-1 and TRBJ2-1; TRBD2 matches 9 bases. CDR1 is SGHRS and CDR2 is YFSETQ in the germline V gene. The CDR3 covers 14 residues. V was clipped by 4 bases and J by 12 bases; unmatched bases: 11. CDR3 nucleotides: TGCGCCAGCAGCCCGGGGGGGACTAGCCGTGGGCAGTTCTTC. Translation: CASSPGGTSRGQFF. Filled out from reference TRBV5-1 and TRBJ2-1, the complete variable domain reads KAGVTQTPRYLIKTRGQQVTLSCSPISGHRSVSWYQQTPGQGLQFLFEYFSETQRNKGNFPGRFSGRQFSNSRSEMNVSTLELGDSALYLCASSPGGTSRGQFFGPGTRLTVL.

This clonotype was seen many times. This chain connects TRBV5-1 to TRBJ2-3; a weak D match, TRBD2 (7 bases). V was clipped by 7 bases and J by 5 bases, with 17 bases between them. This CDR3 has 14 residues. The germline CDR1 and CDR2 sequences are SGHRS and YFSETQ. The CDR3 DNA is TGCGCCAGCCAGCTAGGGGGGGCTGAAGATACGCAGTATTTT. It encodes CASQLGGAEDTQYF.

CDR3 sequence: CASSHIGRSSSTDTQYF. As DNA, the CDR3 is TGCGCCAGCAGCCATATAGGGCGCAGTTCTAGCACAGATACGCAGTATTTT. The gene calls are TRBV4-1 and TRBJ2-3, with unresolved D. The CDR3 length is 17 residues. The ends were cut back, 3 bases at V and 0 bases at J, with 16 bases in the middle. Germline V lookup: CDR1 MGHRA, CDR2 YSYEKL.

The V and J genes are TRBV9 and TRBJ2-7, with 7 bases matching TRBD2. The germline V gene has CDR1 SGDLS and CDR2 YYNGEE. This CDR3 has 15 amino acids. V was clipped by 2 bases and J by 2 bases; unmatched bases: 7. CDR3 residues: CASSVGLADTYEQYF. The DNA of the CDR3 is TGTGCCAGCAGCGTCGGCCTAGCGGACACCTACGAGCAGTACTTC.

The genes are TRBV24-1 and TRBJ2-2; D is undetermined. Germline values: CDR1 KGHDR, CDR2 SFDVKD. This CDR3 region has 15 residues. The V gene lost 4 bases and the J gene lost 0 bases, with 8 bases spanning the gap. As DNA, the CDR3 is TGTGCCACCAGTGAGAGGACGGCGAACACCGGGGAGCTGTTTTTT. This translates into CATSERTANTGELFF.

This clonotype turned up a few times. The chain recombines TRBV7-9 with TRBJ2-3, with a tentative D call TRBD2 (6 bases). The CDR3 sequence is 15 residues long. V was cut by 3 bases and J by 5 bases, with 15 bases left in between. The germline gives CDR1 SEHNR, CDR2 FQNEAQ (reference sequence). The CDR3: CASSFLSGAQDTQYF. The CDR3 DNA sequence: TGTGCCAGCAGCTTCCTTAGCGGAGCCCAAGATACGCAGTATTTT.

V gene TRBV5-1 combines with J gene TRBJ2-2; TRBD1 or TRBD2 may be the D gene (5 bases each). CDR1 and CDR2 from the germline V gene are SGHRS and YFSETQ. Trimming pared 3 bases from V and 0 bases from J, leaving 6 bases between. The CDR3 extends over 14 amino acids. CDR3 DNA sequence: TGCGCCAGCAGCTGGGACCCGAACACCGGGGAGCTGTTTTTT. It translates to CASSWDPNTGELFF.

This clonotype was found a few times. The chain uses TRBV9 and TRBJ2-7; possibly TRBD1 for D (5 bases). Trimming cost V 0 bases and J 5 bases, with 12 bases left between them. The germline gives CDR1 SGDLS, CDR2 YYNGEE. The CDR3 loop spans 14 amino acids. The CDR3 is CASSVDQGGDEQYF. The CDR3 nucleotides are TGTGCCAGCAGCGTAGATCAGGGCGGTGACGAGCAGTACTTC.

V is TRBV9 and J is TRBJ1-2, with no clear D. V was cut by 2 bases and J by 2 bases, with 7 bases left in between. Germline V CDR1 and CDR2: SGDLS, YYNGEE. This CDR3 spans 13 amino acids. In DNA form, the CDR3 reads TGTGCCAGCAGCGTTCGATGGAACTATGGCTACACCTTC. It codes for CASSVRWNYGYTF.

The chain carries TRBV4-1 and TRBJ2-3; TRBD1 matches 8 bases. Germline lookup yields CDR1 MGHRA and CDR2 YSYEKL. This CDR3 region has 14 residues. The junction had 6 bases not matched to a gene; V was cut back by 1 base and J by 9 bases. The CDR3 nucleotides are TGCGCCAGCAGCCAAGTGACAGGGGTGGAGACGCAGTATTTT. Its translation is CASSQVTGVETQYF.

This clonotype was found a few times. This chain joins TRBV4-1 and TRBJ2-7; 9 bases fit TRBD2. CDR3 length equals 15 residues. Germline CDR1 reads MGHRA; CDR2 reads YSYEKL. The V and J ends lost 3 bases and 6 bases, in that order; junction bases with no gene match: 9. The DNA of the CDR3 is TGCGCCAGCAGCCAGATAGCGGGGGAAGGGGGCGAGCAGTACTTC. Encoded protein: CASSQIAGEGGEQYF.

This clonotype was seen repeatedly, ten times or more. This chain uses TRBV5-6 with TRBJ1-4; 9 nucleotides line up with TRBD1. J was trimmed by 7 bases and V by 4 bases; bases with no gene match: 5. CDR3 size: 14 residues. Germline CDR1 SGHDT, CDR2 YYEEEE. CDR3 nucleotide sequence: TGTGCCAGCAGCCGGGGACAGGGTTCTGAAAAACTGTTTTTT. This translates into CASSRGQGSEKLFF.

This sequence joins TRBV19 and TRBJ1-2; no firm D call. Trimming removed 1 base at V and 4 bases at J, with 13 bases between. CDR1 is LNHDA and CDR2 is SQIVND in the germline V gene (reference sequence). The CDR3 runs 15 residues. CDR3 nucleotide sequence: TGTGCCAGTAGTATAGTGATTCGGGCTTCCTATGGCTACACCTTC. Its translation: CASSIVIRASYGYTF.

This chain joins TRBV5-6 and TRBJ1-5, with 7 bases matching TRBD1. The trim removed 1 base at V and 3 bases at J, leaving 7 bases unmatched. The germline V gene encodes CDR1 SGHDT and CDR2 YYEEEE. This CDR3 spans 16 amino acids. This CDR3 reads CASSLRVRGPNQPQHF. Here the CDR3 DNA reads TGTGCCAGCAGCTTGAGGGTTAGGGGGCCCAATCAGCCCCAGCATTTT. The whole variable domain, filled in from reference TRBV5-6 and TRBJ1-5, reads DAGVTQSPTHLIKTRGQQVTLRCSPKSGHDTVSWYQQALGQGPQFIFQYYEEEERQRGNFPDRFSGHQFPNYSSELNVNALLLGDSALYLCASSLRVRGPNQPQHFGDGTRLSIL.

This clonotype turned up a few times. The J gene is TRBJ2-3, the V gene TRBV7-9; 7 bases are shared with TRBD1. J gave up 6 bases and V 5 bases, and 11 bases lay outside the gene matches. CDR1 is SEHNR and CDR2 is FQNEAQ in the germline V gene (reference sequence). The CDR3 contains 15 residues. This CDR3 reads CASSPREGGKDTQYF. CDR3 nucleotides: TGTGCCAGCAGCCCGCGTGAAGGGGGCAAGGATACGCAGTATTTT.

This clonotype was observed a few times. The CDR3 DNA reads TGTGCCAGCAGCCTATCGGAGGGGCTAGCGGAGACCCAGTACTTC. Protein: CASSLSEGLAETQYF. This chain uses TRBV9 with TRBJ2-5; D might be TRBD2 (6 bases). CDR3 size: 15 residues. The ends were cut back, 4 bases at V and 5 bases at J, with 18 bases in the middle. Germline V lookup: CDR1 SGDLS, CDR2 YYNGEE.

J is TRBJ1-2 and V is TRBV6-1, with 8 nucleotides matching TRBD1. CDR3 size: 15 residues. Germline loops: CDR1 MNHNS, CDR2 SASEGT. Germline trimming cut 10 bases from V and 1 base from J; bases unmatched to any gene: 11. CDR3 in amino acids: CATGARTGYNYGYTF. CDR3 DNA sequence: TGTGCCACCGGGGCCCGGACAGGGTATAACTATGGCTACACCTTC.

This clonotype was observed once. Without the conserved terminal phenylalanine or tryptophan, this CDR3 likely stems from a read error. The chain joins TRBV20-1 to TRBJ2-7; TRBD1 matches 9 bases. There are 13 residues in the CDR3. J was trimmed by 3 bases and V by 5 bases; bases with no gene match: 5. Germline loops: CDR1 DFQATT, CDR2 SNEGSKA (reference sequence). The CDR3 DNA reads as TGCAGTGCTTTGGTGACAGGGGGCTACGAGCAGTACTTA. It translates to CSALVTGGYEQYL.

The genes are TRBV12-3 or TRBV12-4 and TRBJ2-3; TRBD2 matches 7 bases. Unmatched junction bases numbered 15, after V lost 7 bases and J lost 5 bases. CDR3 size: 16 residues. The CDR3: CASTKVGLGVGDTQYF. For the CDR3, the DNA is TGTGCCAGCACCAAGGTCGGACTAGGGGTTGGAGATACGCAGTATTTT.

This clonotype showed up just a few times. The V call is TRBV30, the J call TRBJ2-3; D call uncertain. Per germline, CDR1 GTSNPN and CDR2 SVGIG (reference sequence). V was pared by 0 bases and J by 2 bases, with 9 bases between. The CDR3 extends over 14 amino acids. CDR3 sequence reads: CAWSVLSFTDTQYF. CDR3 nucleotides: TGTGCCTGGAGTGTACTTAGTTTCACAGATACGCAGTATTTT.

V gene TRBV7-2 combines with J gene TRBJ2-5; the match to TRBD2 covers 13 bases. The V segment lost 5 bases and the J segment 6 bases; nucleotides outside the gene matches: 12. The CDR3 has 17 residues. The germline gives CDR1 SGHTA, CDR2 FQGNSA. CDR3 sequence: CASSATTSGRGPKTQYF. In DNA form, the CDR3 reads TGTGCCAGCAGCGCCACTACTAGCGGGAGGGGGCCGAAGACCCAGTACTTC.

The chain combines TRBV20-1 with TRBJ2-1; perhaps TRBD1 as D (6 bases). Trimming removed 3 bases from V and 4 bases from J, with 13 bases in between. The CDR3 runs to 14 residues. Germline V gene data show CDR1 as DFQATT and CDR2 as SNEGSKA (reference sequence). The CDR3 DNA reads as TGCAGTGCTAGTGGGACATCCAATTACAATGAGCAGTTCTTC. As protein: CSASGTSNYNEQFF.

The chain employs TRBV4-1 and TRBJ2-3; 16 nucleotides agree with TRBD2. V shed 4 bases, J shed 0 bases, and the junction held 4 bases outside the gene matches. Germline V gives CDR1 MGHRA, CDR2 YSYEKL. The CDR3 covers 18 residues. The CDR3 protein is CASSPGTSGRASTDTQYF. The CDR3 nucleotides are TGCGCCAGCAGCCCGGGGACTAGCGGGAGGGCCAGCACAGATACGCAGTATTTT.

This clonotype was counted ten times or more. CDR3 amino acids: CASSLLAGATDTQYF. The DNA for the CDR3 is TGTGCCAGCAGCTTACTAGCGGGGGCCACAGATACGCAGTATTTT. The chain employs TRBV7-2 and TRBJ2-3; TRBD2 aligns across 10 bases. This CDR3 comprises 15 residues. Germline V gene sequence: CDR1 SGHTA, CDR2 FQGNSA. Germline trimming cut 2 bases from V and 2 bases from J; bases unmatched to any gene: 1.

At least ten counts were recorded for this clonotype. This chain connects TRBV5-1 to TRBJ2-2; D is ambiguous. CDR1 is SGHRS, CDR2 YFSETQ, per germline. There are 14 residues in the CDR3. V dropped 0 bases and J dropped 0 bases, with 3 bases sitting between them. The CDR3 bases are TGCGCCAGCAGCTTGGATTCGAACACCGGGGAGCTGTTTTTT. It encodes CASSLDSNTGELFF.

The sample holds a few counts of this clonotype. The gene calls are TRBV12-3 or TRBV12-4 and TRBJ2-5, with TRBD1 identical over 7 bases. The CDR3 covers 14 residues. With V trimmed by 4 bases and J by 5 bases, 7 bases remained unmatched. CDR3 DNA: TGTGCCAGCAGTTATCTACAGGGGAGCGAGACCCAGTACTTC. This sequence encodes CASSYLQGSETQYF.